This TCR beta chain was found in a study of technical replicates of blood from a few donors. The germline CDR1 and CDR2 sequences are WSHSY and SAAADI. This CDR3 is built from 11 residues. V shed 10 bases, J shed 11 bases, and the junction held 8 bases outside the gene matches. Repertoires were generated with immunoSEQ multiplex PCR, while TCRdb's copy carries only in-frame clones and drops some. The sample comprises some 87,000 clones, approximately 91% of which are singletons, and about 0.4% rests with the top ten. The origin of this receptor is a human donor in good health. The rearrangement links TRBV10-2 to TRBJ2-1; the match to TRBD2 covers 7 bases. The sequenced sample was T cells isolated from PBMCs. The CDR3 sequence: CATKAGPKQFF. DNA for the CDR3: TGCGCCACCAAAGCGGGACCAAAGCAGTTCTTC.